This T cell receptor (beta chain) comes out of a study of T cells in Graves' hyperthyroidism and ophthalmopathy. Researchers took RNA transcripts and amplified the TCR beta CDR3 regions from them. Initially, a first-round RT-PCR of the TCR CDR3 employed the HTBI primer set. TCRdb reprocessed the multiplex PCR reads via MiXCR and lists one record per CDR3 protein. The repertoire consists of fewer than 850,000 distinct CDR3 sequences, with 15% to 20% occurring once and the leading ten covering roughly 16%. Each diagnosis was grounded in clinical symptoms, serum thyroxine and TRAb, thyroid ultrasound, and orbital computed tomography. The CDR3 has 11 amino acids. Germline-derived CDR1 and CDR2 are LGHNT and FRNRAP.

The V and J genes are TRBV12-5 and TRBJ2-7, with D perhaps matching TRBD2 (7 bases). The receptor was isolated from a man aged 50 to 59 with Graves' hyperthyroidism. Material for sequencing was blood. CDR3 sequence (DNA): TGTGCATCGGGGGGCGCGTACGAGCAGTACTTC. Translation gives CASGGAYEQYF.